The entry below describes one T cell receptor (beta chain). No antigen is known for it. The data are from a study of breast tumors, draining lymph nodes, adjacent tissues. Study-wide findings and caveats: Data only fit, rather than demonstrated, lymph node origin of most tumor T cells. Luminal-like breast cancer showed significantly higher tumor–nontumor repertoire similarity than basal-like.

Via MiXCR, TCRdb re-called the multiplex PCR reads, giving one row per CDR3 protein. Among 45,000 to 65,000 distinct CDR3 sequences listed, roughly two fifths were seen once. The source material was breast tumor tissue. This TCR derives from a female donor with breast cancer. Some clones in this sample may be carry-over from other donors' samples.

This CDR3 is CATSDSGSNEQFF. CDR3 sequence (DNA): TGTGCCACCAGTGATTCAGGGAGCAATGAGCAGTTCTTC. The chain is built from TRBV24-1 and TRBJ2-1; the D gene could be TRBD1 or TRBD2 (5 bases each). The CDR3 is 13 amino acids. Germline CDR1 KGHDR, CDR2 SFDVKD. Trimming pared 2 bases from V and 6 bases from J, leaving 7 bases between.